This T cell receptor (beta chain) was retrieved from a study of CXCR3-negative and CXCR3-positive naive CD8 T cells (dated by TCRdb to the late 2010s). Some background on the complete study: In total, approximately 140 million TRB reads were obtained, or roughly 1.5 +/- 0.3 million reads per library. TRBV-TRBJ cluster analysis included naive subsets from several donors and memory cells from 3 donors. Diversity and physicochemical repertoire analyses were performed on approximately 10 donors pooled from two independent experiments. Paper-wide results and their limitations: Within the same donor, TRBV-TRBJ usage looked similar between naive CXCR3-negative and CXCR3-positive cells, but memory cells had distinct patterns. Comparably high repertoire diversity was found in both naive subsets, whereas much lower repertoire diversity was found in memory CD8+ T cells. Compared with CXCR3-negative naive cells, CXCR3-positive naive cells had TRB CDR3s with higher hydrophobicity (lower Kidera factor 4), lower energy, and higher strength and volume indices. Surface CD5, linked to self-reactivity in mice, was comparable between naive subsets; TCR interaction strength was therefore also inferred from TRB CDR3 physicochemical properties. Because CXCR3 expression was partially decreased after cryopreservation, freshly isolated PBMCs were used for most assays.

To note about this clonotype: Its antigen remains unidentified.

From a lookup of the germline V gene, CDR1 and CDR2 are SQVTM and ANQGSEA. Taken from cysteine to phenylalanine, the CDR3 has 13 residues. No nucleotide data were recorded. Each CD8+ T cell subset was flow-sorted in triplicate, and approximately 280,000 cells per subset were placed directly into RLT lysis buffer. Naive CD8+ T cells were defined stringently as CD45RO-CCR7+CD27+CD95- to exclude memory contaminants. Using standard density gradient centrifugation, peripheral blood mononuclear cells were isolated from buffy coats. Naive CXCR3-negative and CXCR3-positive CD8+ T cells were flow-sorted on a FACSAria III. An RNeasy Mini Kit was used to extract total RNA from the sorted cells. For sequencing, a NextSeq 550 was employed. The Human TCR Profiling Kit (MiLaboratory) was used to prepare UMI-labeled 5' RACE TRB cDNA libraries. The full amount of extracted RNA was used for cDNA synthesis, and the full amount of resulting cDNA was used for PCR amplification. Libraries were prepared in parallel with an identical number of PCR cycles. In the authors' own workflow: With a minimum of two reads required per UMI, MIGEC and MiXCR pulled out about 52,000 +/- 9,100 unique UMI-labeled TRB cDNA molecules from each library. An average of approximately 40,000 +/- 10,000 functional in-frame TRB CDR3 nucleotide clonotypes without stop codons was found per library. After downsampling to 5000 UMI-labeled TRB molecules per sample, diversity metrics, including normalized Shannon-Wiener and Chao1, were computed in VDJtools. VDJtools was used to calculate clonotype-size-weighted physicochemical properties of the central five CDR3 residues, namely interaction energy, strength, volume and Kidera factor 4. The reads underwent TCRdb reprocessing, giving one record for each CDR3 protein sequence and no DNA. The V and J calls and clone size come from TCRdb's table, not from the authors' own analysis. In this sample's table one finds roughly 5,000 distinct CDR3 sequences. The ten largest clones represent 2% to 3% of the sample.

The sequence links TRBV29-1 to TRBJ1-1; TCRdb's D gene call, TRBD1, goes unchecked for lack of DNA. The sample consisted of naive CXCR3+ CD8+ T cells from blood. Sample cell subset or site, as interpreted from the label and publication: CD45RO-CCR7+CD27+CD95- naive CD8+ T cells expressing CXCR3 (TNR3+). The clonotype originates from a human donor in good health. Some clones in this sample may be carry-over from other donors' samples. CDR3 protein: CSVEVRGNTEAFF.